The rows below give T cell receptor beta chains drawn from one sample of a study of T cells in Graves' hyperthyroidism and ophthalmopathy. TCRdb called the multiplex PCR reads again in MiXCR, with one record for every CDR3 protein. This table has 280,000 or so distinct CDR3 sequences, 25% to 30% appearing once. Sequencing was done on a sample of blood. These receptor sequences come from a man aged 35 to 55 with Graves' hyperthyroidism that later progressed to Graves' ophthalmopathy. Each CDR3 is given with its conserved first and last residue. The D gene is left open where the match is weak. Clone sizes are given selectively: once, few, many, or a class where the clone is expanded.

>NA|TRBV5-1|TRBJ1-2|12|many
CASSLEGYGYTF
TGCGCCAGCAGCTTGGAAGGGTACGGCTACACCTTC
>NA|TRBV20-1|TRBJ2-7|11|NA
CKAFTTYEQYF
TGCAAAGCGTTCACCACCTACGAGCAGTACTTC
>NA|TRBV29-1|TRBJ2-5|11|many
CSTGLGETQYF
TGCAGCACGGGACTCGGAGAGACCCAGTACTTC
>NA|TRBV12-3/TRBV12-4|TRBJ1-4|14|many
CASSLSLIYEKLFF
TGTGCCAGCAGTTTAAGTCTGATATATGAAAAACTGTTTTTT
>NA|TRBV6-5|TRBJ2-2|13|many
CASMVPNTGELFF
TGTGCCAGCATGGTCCCGAACACCGGGGAGCTGTTTTTT
>NA|TRBV19|TRBJ1-5|13|many
CASTGRGYQPQHF
TGTGCCAGTACTGGCAGGGGTTATCAGCCCCAGCATTTT
>NA|TRBV4-2|TRBJ2-7|14|NA
CASSQSQGFYEQYF
TGTGCCAGCAGCCAATCCCAGGGATTCTACGAGCAGTACTTC
>TRBD2|TRBV7-8|TRBJ2-7|15|many
CASSGSGKASYEQYF
TGTGCCAGCAGCGGTAGCGGGAAAGCCTCCTACGAGCAGTACTTC
>NA|TRBV6-1|TRBJ2-5|12|few
CASSVIGETQYF
TGTGCCAGCAGTGTTATAGGAGAGACCCAGTACTTC
>TRBD1|TRBV12-3/TRBV12-4|TRBJ2-2|16|many
CASSLRDRGGPGELFF
TGTGCCAGCAGTTTACGGGACAGGGGAGGTCCCGGGGAGCTGTTTTTT
>TRBD1|TRBV6-2/TRBV6-3|TRBJ1-1|13|few
CASSGQGYTEAFF
TGTGCCAGCTCCGGACAGGGCTACACTGAAGCTTTCTTT
>NA|TRBV20-1|TRBJ2-5|11|many
CSASLGETQYF
TGCAGTGCTAGTTTGGGGGAGACCCAGTACTTC
>TRBD1|TRBV7-2|TRBJ1-1|14|NA
CASSLRGGFTEAFF
TGTGCCAGCAGCTTAAGAGGGGGCTTCACTGAAGCTTTCTTT
>NA|TRBV4-1|TRBJ2-5|15|many
CASSRGGLDQETQYF
TGCGCCAGCAGCCGCGGCGGGCTGGATCAAGAGACCCAGTACTTC
>TRBD1|TRBV13|TRBJ2-5|15|many
CASSLTGTEAETQYF
TGTGCCAGCAGCTTGACCGGGACAGAGGCCGAGACCCAGTACTTC
>NA|TRBV3-1|TRBJ1-1|16|many
CASSQIANSVHTEAFF
TGTGCCAGCAGCCAAATAGCAAACTCGGTACACACTGAAGCTTTCTTT
>NA|TRBV6-2/TRBV6-3|TRBJ2-5|11|NA
CASIEQETQYF
TGTGCCAGCATTGAACAAGAGACCCAGTACTTC
>NA|TRBV12-3/TRBV12-4|TRBJ2-7|15|many
CASSLRATSYNEQYF
TGTGCCAGCAGCCTTAGAGCAACCTCCTACAACGAGCAGTACTTC
>NA|TRBV7-2|TRBJ1-6|16|NA
CASSLAGTSYNSPLHF
TGCGCCAGCAGCTTAGCGGGGACGTCGTATAATTCACCCCTCCACTTT